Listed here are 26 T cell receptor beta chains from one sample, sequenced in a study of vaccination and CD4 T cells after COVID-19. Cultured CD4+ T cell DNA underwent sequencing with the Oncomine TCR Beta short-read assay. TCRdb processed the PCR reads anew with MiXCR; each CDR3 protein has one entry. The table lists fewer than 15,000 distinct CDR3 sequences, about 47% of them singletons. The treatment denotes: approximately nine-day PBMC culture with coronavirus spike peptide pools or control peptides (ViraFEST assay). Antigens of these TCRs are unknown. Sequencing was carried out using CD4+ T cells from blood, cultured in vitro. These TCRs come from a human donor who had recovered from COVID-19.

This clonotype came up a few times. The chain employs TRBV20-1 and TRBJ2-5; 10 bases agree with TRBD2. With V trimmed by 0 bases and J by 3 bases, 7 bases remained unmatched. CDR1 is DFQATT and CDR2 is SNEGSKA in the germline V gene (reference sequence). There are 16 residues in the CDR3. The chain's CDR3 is CSARDVASGREETQYF. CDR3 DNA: TGCAGTGCTAGAGATGTCGCTAGCGGGAGAGAAGAGACCCAGTACTTC.

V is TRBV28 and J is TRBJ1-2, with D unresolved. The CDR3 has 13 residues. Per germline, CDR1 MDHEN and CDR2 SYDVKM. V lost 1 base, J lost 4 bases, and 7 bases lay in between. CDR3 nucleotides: TGTGCCAGCAGTTTATCGGCCACCTATGGCTACACCTTC. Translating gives CASSLSATYGYTF.

In DNA form, the CDR3 reads TGTGCCAGTAGTACGAGTACACGTAGGCTGATGCAGGGTGCCCATGAGCAGTTCTTC. It specifies CASSTSTRRLMQGAHEQFF. The chain recombines TRBV19 with TRBJ2-1, with D perhaps matching TRBD1 (5 bases). The CDR3 totals 19 residues. The germline CDR1 and CDR2 sequences are LNHDA and SQIVND (reference sequence). Trimming took off 4 bases at V and 8 bases at J, with 30 bases between the two ends.

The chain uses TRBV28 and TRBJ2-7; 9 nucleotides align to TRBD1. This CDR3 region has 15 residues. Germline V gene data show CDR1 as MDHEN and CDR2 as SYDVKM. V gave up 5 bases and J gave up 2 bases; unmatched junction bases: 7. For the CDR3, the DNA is TGTGCCAGCAGTCCAACAGGGGGCTTTACCTACGAGCAGTACTTC. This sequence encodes CASSPTGGFTYEQYF.

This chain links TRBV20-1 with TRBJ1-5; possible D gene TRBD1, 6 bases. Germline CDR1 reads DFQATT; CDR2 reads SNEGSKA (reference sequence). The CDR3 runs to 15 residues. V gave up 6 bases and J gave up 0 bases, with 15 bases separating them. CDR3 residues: CSAREGGLSNQPQHF. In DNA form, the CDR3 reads TGCAGTGCCCGAGAGGGGGGCCTTAGCAATCAGCCCCAGCATTTT.

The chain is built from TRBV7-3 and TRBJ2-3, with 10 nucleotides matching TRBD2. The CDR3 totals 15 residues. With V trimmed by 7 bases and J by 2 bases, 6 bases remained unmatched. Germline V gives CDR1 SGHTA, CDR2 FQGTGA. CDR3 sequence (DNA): TGTGCCAGCATTGGGCTAGCGGGAGACACAGATACGCAGTATTTT. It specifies CASIGLAGDTDTQYF.

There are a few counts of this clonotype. The DNA of the CDR3 is TGTGCCAGCAGCCCTCGACTAGCGGGAACTGTAGATACGCAGTATTTT. Its protein product is CASSPRLAGTVDTQYF. The V and J genes are TRBV7-8 and TRBJ2-3, with TRBD2 matching 11 bases. There are 16 residues in the CDR3. Germline trimming cut 5 bases from V and 5 bases from J; bases unmatched to any gene: 9. In germline, CDR1 is SGHVS, CDR2 FQNEAQ.

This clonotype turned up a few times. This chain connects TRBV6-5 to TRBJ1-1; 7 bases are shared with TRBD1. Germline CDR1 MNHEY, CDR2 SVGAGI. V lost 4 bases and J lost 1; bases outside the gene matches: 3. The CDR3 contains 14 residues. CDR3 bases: TGTGCCAGCAGTTTGACAGGGAAGAACACTGAAGCTTTCTTT. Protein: CASSLTGKNTEAFF.

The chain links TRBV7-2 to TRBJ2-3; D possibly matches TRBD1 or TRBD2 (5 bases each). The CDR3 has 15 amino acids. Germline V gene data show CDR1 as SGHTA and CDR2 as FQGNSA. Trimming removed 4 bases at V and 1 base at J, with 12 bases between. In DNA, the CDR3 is TGTGCCAGCAGCTCCGGGACCGCCGGCACAGATACGCAGTATTTT. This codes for CASSSGTAGTDTQYF.

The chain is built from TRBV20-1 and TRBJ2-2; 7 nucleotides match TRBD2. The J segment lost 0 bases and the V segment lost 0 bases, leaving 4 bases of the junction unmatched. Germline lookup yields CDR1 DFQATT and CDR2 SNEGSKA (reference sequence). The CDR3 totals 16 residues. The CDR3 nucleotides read TGCAGTGCTAGAGATTTCCGGGAGGCGAACACCGGGGAGCTGTTTTTT. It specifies CSARDFREANTGELFF.

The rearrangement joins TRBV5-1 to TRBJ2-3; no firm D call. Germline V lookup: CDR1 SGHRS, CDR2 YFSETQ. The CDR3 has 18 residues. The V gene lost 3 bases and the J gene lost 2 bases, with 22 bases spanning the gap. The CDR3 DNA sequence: TGCGCCAGCAGCTCGGTACCGAGACACCGAGCCATCACAGATACGCAGTATTTT. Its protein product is CASSSVPRHRAITDTQYF.

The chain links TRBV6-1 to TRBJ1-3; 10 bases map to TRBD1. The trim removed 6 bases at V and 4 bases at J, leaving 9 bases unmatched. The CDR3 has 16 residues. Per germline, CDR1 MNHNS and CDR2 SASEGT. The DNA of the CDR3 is TGTGCCAGCAGGGGACAGGGGTCGACAGCCGGAAACACCATATATTTT. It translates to CASRGQGSTAGNTIYF.

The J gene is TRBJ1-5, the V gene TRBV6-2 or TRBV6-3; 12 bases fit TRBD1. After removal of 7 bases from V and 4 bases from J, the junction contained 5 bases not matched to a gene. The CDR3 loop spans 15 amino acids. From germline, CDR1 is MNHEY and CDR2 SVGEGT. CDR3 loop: CASIPGQGANQPQHF. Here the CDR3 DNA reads TGTGCCAGCATCCCGGGACAGGGGGCGAATCAGCCCCAGCATTTT.

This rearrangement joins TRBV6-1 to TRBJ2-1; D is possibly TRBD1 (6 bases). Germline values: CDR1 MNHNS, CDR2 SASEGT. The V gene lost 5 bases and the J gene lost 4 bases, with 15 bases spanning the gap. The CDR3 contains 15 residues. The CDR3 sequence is CASSLDRSRYNEQFF. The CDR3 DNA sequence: TGTGCCAGCAGTCTTGACAGGTCGAGATACAATGAGCAGTTCTTC.

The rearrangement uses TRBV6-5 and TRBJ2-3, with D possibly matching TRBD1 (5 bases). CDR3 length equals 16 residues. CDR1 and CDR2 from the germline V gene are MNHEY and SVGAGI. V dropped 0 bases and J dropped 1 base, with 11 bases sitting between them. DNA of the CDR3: TGTGCCAGCAGTTACTCGATTTTCAGGGGCACAGATACGCAGTATTTT. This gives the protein CASSYSIFRGTDTQYF.

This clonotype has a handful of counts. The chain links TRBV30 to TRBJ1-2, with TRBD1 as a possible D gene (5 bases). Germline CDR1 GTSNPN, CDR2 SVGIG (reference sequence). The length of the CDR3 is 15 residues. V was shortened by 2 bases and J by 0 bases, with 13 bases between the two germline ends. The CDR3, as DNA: TGTGCCTGGAGTCCGAGACAGAGATCTAACTATGGCTACACCTTC. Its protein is CAWSPRQRSNYGYTF.

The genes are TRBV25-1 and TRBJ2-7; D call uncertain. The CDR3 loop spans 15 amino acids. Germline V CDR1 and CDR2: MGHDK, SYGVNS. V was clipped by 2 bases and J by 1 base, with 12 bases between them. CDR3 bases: TGTGCCAGCAGTGAACCTTTTGGGGAATCCTACGAGCAGTACTTC. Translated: CASSEPFGESYEQYF.

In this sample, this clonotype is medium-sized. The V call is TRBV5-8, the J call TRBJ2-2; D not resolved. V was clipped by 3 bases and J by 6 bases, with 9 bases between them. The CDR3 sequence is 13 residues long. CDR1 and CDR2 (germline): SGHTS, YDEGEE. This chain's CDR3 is CASSSGSSGELFF. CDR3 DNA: TGTGCCAGCAGCTCCGGCTCTTCCGGGGAGCTGTTTTTT.

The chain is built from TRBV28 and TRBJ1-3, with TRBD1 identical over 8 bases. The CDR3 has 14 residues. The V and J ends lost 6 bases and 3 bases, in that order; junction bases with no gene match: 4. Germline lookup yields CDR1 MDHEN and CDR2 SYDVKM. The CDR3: CASRRTGSGNTIYF. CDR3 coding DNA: TGTGCCAGCAGACGGACAGGGAGTGGAAACACCATATATTTT.

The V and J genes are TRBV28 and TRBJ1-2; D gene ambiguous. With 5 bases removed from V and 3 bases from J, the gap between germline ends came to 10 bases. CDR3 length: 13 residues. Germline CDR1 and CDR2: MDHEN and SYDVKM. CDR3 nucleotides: TGTGCCAGCAGTGTTAGCCGGGACTATGGCTACACCTTC. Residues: CASSVSRDYGYTF.

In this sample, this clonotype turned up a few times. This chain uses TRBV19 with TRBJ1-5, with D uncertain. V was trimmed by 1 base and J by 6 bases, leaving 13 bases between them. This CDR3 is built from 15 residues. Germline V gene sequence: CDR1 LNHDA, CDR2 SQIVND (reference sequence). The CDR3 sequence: CASSIGGWGFQPQHF. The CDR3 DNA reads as TGTGCCAGTAGTATAGGCGGGTGGGGATTTCAGCCCCAGCATTTT.

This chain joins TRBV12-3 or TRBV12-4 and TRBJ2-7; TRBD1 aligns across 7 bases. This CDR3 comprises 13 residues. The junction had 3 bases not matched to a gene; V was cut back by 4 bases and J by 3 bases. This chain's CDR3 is CASSYRTGYEQYF. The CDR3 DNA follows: TGTGCCAGCAGTTATAGGACAGGCTACGAGCAGTACTTC.

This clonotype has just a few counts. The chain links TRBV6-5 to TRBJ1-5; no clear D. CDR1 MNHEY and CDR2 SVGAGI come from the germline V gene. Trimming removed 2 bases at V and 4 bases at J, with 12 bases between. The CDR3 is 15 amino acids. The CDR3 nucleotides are TGTGCCAGCAGTTACGGTCCAAGCGTTAATCAGCCCCAGCATTTT. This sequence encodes CASSYGPSVNQPQHF.

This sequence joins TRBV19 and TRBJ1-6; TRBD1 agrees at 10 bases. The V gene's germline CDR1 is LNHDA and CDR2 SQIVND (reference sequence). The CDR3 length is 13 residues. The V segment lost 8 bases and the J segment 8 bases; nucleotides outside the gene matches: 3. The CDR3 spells CASGDRGYSPLHF. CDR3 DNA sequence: TGTGCCAGTGGGGACAGGGGATATTCACCCCTCCACTTT.

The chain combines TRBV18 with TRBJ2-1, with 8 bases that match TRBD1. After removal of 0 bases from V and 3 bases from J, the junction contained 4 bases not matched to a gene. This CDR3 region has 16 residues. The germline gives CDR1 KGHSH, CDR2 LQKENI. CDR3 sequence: CASSPPPGGGYNEQFF. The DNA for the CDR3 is TGTGCCAGCTCACCACCCCCAGGGGGCGGCTACAATGAGCAGTTCTTC.

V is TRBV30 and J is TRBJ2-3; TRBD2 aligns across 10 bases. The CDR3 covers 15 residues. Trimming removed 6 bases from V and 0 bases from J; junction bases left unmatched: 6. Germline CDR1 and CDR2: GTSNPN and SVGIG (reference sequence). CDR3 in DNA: TGTGCCTGCCTACGGACTAGCGGTAGCACAGATACGCAGTATTTT. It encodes CACLRTSGSTDTQYF.